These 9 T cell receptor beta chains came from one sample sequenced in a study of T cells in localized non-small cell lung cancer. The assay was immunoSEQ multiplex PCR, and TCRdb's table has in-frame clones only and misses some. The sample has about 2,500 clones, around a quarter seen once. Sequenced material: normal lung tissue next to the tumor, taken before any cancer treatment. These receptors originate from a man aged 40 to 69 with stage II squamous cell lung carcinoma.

The CDR3 DNA reads TGTGCCAGTAGTATTCGCAGGGGTTTAACCTACGAGCAGTACTTC. Translating it yields CASSIRRGLTYEQYF. The J gene is TRBJ2-7, the V gene TRBV19; TRBD1 might be the D (6 bases). From germline, CDR1 is LNHDA and CDR2 SQIVND (reference sequence). This CDR3 has 15 amino acids. V lost 3 bases to trimming and J lost 2 bases, with 14 bases between them.

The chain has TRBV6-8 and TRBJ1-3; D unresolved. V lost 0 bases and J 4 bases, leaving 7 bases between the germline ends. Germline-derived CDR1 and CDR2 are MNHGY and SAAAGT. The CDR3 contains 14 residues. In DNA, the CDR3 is TGTGCCAGCAGTTACTCCTTCATCGGAAACACCATATATTTT. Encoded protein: CASSYSFIGNTIYF.

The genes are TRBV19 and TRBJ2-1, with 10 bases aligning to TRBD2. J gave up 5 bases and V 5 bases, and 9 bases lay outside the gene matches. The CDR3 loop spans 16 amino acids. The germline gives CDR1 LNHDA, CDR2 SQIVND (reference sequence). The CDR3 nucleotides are TGTGCCAGTAGTCTCGTCTTAGCGGGAGGAAACAATGAGCAGTTCTTC. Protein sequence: CASSLVLAGGNNEQFF.

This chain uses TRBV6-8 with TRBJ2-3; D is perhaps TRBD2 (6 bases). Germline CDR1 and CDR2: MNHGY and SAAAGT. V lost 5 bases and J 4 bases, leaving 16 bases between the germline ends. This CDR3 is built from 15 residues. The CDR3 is CASSTRVGGPDTQYF. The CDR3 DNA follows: TGTGCCAGCAGTACCCGCGTCGGAGGGCCAGATACGCAGTATTTT.

The CDR3 region has the DNA TGTGCCAGCTCACCCCTCGGGGGCGACCCGACCTTC. This sequence encodes CASSPLGGDPTF. The chain uses TRBV18 and TRBJ1-2; a weak D match, TRBD1 (6 bases). This CDR3 comprises 12 residues. Germline CDR1 KGHSH, CDR2 LQKENI. The V and J ends lost 3 bases and 14 bases respectively, with 16 bases between them.

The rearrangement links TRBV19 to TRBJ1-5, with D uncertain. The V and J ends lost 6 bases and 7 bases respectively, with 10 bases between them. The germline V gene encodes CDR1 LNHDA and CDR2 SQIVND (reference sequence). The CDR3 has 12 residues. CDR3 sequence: CASRDQKQPQHF. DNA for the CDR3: TGTGCCAGTAGGGATCAGAAACAGCCCCAGCATTTT.

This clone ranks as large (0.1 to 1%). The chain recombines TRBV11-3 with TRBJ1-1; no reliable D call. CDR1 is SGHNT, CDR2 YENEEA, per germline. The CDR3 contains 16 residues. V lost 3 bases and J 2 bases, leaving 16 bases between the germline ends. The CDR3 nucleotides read TGTGCCAGCAGCTTGATCGGGGAATCCTCCAACACTGAAGCTTTCTTT. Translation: CASSLIGESSNTEAFF. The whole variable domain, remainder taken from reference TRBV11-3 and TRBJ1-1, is EAGVVQSPRYKIIEKKQPVAFWCNPISGHNTLYWYLQNLGQGPELLIRYENEEAVDDSQLPKDRFSAERLKGVDSTLKIQPAELGDSAVYLCASSLIGESSNTEAFFGQGTRLTVV.

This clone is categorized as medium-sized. CDR3: CASSASKTSGSYEQYF. The CDR3 region has the DNA TGTGCCAGCAGCGCATCCAAGACTAGCGGGAGTTACGAGCAGTACTTC. This chain links TRBV9 with TRBJ2-7; 12 bases line up with TRBD2. The CDR3 spans 16 residues. Germline assignment: CDR1 SGDLS and CDR2 YYNGEE. V lost 3 bases, J lost 4 bases, and 8 bases stayed unmatched.

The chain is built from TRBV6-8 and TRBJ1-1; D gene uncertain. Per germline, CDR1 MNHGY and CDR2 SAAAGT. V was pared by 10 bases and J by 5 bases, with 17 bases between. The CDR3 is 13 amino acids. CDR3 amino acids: CAIRKGPVTEAFF. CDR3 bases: TGTGCCATCAGGAAGGGCCCGGTAACTGAAGCTTTCTTT.